This TCR beta chain was recovered during a study of T cell responses to AZD1222 COVID-19 vaccine. Sequenced by immunoSEQ multiplex PCR; TCRdb stores in-frame clones only, minus some. In the table there are approximately 80,000 clones, approximately 90% of which are singletons. In regard to this clone: Its antigen is undetermined.

General observations from the study: Spike was spanned by vaccine-associated CD4 TCRs, with dominance at 160-218 and 743-854.

Germline loops: CDR1 KGHDR, CDR2 SFDVKD. V gave up 3 bases and J gave up 5 bases, with 14 bases separating them. This CDR3 has 15 amino acids. The source material was peripheral blood, sampled on day 0 of AZD1222 vaccination. The rearrangement joins TRBV24-1 to TRBJ2-3; D might be TRBD1 (5 bases). The receptor was derived from an adult in good health. The chain's CDR3 is CATSDRPPGLDTQYF. The DNA of the CDR3 is TGTGCCACCAGTGATCGACCCCCAGGGCTAGATACGCAGTATTTT.